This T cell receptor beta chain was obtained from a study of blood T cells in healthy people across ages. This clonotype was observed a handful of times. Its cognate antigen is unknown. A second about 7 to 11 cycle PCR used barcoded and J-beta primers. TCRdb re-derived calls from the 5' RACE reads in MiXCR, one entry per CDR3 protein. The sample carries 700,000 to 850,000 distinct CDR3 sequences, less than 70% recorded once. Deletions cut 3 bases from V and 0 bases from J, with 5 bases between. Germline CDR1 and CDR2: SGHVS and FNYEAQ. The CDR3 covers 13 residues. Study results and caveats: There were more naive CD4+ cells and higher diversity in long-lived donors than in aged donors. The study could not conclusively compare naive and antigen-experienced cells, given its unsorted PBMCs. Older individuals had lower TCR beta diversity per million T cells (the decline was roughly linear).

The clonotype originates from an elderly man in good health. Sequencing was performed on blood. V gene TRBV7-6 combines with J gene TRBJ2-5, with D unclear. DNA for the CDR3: TGTGCCAGCAGCTTTGTTTACCAAGAGACCCAGTACTTC. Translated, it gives CASSFVYQETQYF.